The 8 T cell receptor beta chains presented below share a single source sample, sequenced in a study of blood T cells in healthy people across ages (dated by TCRdb to between 2015 and 2017). Libraries were made using 5' RACE. The instrument given in TCRdb is Illumina HiSeq 2500. A second roughly 6 to 12 cycle PCR used a sample-barcoded 5' primer and a J-beta primer mix. Starting from the raw public reads, TCRdb applied fastp trimming at Q25, assembled clones with MiXCR and retained in-frame beta chains. Records with the same CDR3 protein are collapsed into one entry carrying the most frequent genes and DNA. The table for this sample lists roughly 680,000 distinct CDR3 sequences; roughly 20% of them were counted only once. Together, the top ten hold approximately 3.7% of the sample. The sequenced sample consisted of blood. These receptors were obtained from a man aged 65 to 79 in good health.

This clonotype was observed a handful of times. The rearrangement uses TRBV21-1 and TRBJ2-7. TRBV21-1 is a pseudogene. The CDR3 spans 16 residues. CDR3 protein: CASSKGVVGRGYEQYF. As DNA, the CDR3 is TGTGCCAGCAGCAAAGGTGTTGTTGGACGAGGCTACGAGCAGTACTTC.

CDR3 nucleotide sequence: TGCAGCGTTGAAGCGGTCCTATTCTCTGGGGCCAACGTCCTGACTTTC. It yields the protein CSVEAVLFSGANVLTF. The chain uses TRBV29-1 and TRBJ2-6; D gene unclear. With 1 base removed from V and 0 bases from J, the gap between germline ends came to 10 bases. Germline loops: CDR1 SQVTM, CDR2 ANQGSEA. CDR3 size: 16 residues.

Only a few counts were recorded for this clonotype. The chain links TRBV7-3 to TRBJ2-2, with D possibly TRBD2 on 5 matching bases. Trimming shortened V by 6 bases and J by 5 bases, and 16 bases separated the two germline ends. Germline V gene lookup returns CDR1 SGHTA and CDR2 FQGTGA. This CDR3 spans 15 amino acids. This CDR3 reads CASSSEGLLTGELFF. The CDR3 nucleotides read TGTGCCAGCAGTAGTGAGGGTCTGTTGACCGGGGAGCTGTTTTTT.

The CDR3 is CASIHADTGSLQHF. CDR3 coding DNA: TGTGCCAGCATCCACGCGGACACGGGATCCCTTCAGCATTTT. V usage is TRBV6-1 and J usage is TRBJ1-5, with a tentative D call TRBD1 (5 bases). CDR3 size: 14 residues. Trimming took 7 bases from V and 13 from J, leaving 23 bases between them. Germline values: CDR1 MNHNS, CDR2 SASEGT.

In this sample, this clonotype turned up a few times. The V gene is TRBV6-2 or TRBV6-3, the J gene TRBJ1-1; 12 nucleotides line up with TRBD1. The germline V gene encodes CDR1 MNHEY and CDR2 SVGEGT. With V trimmed by 6 bases and J by 2 bases, 7 bases remained unmatched. This CDR3 has 16 amino acids. The CDR3 nucleotides are TGTGCCAGCAGCTCCTTTGGGACAGGGGGCAACACTGAAGCTTTCTTT. Encoded protein: CASSSFGTGGNTEAFF.

The V gene is TRBV4-3, the J gene TRBJ2-5; D possibly uses TRBD1 or TRBD2 (5 bases each). The J call may not be correct, given that the DNA end is closer to TRBJ2-7. Germline-derived CDR1 and CDR2 are LGHNA and YSLEER. The CDR3 spans 16 residues. CDR3 nucleotides: TGCGCCAGCAGCCAAGATGGGACGGGATCCTACTACGAGCAGTACTTC. Its translation is CASSQDGTGSYYEQYF.

A word on this clonotype: No conserved phenylalanine or tryptophan ends this CDR3, so it is likely a read error. The chain links TRBV27 to TRBJ1-6, with D possibly TRBD1 on 6 matching bases. V was cut by 6 bases and J by 10 bases, with 16 bases left in between. Germline V gene lookup returns CDR1 MNHEY and CDR2 SMNVEV (reference sequence). The CDR3 is made up of 14 amino acids. CDR3: CASRPTGRGSPLHL. The CDR3, as DNA: TGTGCCAGCAGACCTACAGGGCGAGGATCACCCCTCCACCTT.

The J gene is TRBJ1-2, the V gene TRBV29-1, with D maybe TRBD1 (5 bases). The V end was cut by 7 bases, the J end by 7 bases, with 16 bases between. CDR3 length: 12 amino acids. Germline CDR1 reads SQVTM; CDR2 reads ANQGSEA. The CDR3 nucleotides are TGCAGCGGCCTTCAGGGTACCAGTGGCTACACCTTC. Protein sequence: CSGLQGTSGYTF.